Reported below is one TCR beta chain. The specificity of this receptor is unknown. No much larger clone exists at a distance of one base, and base qualities are not known. The sample belongs to a study of vaccination effects on CD4 cells after COVID-19 (dated by TCRdb to between 2022 and 2023). Looking at the study overall: Two doses of either the BNT162b2 or the mRNA-1273 mRNA SARS-CoV-2 vaccine were administered to participants. Pre-vaccine samples from two convalescent patients were drawn 16 days and one week before the first dose, 142 and 148 days after COVID-19 diagnosis. In both COVID-19 convalescent patients and infection-naive vaccine recipients, the study compared SARS-CoV-2 spike-specific CD4+ TCR repertoires from before mRNA vaccination with those from after it. A total of over nine COVID-19 convalescent patients and a handful of SARS-CoV-2-naive healthy vaccine recipients were included in the full study. Cultures from other donors in the study were sequenced using the Oncomine TCR Beta short-read assay on an Illumina iSeq 100.

Preparation of the library involved the immunoSEQ multiplex PCR assay. DNA from the CD4+ T cells that had been cultured and isolated underwent TCR beta CDR3 sequencing. Per the source publication's procedure: The analysis removed non-productive TCR sequences, trimmed reads to the CDR3 region, and retained only CDR3s that were 7 or more amino acids long. The MANAFEST web app was used to pick out antigen-specific clonotypes by comparing their expansion in peptide wells with that in reference cultures. Positive clones required FDR<0.05 expansion versus reference and all other wells, odds ratio above 5, and frequency above 0.1% in two replicate wells. Cross-reactive clonotypes were defined as significantly expanded in SARS-CoV-2 spike wells and in at least one common cold coronavirus spike condition. Using the stringdist R package, CDR3 similarity was measured by Levenshtein distance, and unrooted trees were constructed with ape in R 3.6.1. Not all clones reach the TCRdb copy of this immuneACCESS table, which keeps in-frame sequences only. Checked studies attribute under half of the gap to unresolved V genes and leave the rest unexplained. V and J calls and clone size follow that table, whereas D and trimming were derived from the DNA. Recorded for this sample are more than 35,000 clones; about two thirds of them occurred a single time. The top ten constitute 15% to 20% of the sample.

To identify antigen-specific CD4+ T cell clonotypes by their expansion, the ViraFEST assay first stimulated PBMC with viral peptide pools and then applied TCR sequencing. After around eleven days of culture, CD4+ T cells were isolated with the EasySep CD4+ T cell isolation kit. PCR-confirmed SARS-CoV-2 infection had occurred in convalescent patients between March and December 2020, before the Alpha, Beta and Delta variants emerged in the United States. Each well held two million PBMC cultured in IMDM containing approximately 5.3% human AB serum, 8.5 to 10 IU/ml IL-2 and gentamicin, along with approximately 10 ug/ml peptides. On days 3 and 7, half of the culture medium was replaced with fresh IL-2-containing medium. Unless otherwise noted, each peptide stimulation condition was cultured in triplicate wells. Using Ficoll-Paque Plus gradient centrifugation, PBMC were separated from whole blood and then either used fresh or cryopreserved at -140C. The overlapping peptide pools covered the spike proteins of SARS-CoV-2 and of the common cold coronaviruses HCoV-NL63, HCoV-OC43 and HCoV-229E. The QIAamp micro DNA kit was used to extract genomic DNA from the cultured CD4+ T cells.

CDR1 and CDR2, looked up from the germline V gene (reference sequence), are LNHDA and SQIVND. The junction shows trimming of 5 bases on V and 1 base on J, plus 12 bases between the germline ends. The CDR3 holds 14 amino acids from the cysteine to the phenylalanine. Left in the record is the CDR3 DNA by itself, 42 bases read in frame from the first base. Broader findings and caveats from the paper: Clones induced by infection and clones induced by vaccination both contracted markedly at late timepoints after vaccination, which fits with T cell responses waning over time. Among convalescent patients, the spike-reactive repertoire after vaccination was made up mainly of new vaccine-induced clones that were largely distinct from the clones induced by infection. Limitations of the study were the small number of convalescent patients and the absence of early post-infection timepoints.

This clonotype was obtained from a human donor who had a prior SARS-CoV-2 infection. Material: CD4+ T cells from PBMCs cultured with HCoV-NL63 spike peptides, obtained before COVID-19 vaccination. The cell subset or site label on this specimen signifies: HCoV-NL63 spike overlapping peptide pool stimulation. Here the chain combines TRBV19 and TRBJ2-7, with the D gene too uncertain to name. The sequenced DNA: TGTGCCAGTAGTTTCAACATCGGTTCCTACGAGCAGTACTTC. Its protein product is CASSFNIGSYEQYF.